Detailed here is one TCR beta chain. Its specificity is not known. The CDR3 consists of 15 residues. Germline CDR1 MNHEY, CDR2 SMNVEV (reference sequence). The V and J ends lost 2 bases and 7 bases, in that order; junction bases with no gene match: 8. Authors' analysis steps: When patient CD8+ clones larger than 1% were compared with published virus-specific TCRB sequences, few matched. The assay was immunoSEQ multiplex PCR, and TCRdb's table has in-frame clones only and misses some. Clone size and V and J calls were adopted from that table, with D and trimming inferred from the DNA. The data show around 16,000 clones, about four fifths seen once. These data originate in a study of somatic mutations in cytotoxic T cells in rheumatoid arthritis. Study-wide results and limits: No age-related increase in CD8+ clonality was seen in healthy controls, but one was seen in rheumatoid arthritis patients.

This chain links TRBV27 with TRBJ1-5, with TRBD1 matching 7 bases. This clonotype originated in an adult with rheumatoid arthritis. The sample taken for sequencing was CD8+ T cells sorted from blood. The CDR3 spells CASSLEAGGDQPQHF. The CDR3, as DNA: TGTGCCAGCAGTTTAGAGGCAGGGGGTGACCAGCCCCAGCATTTT.